Shown below are 16 T cell receptor beta chains from a single sample sequenced in a study of identical twins. One entry per CDR3 protein, called by TCRdb with MiXCR from the 5' RACE reads. The table has more than 1.5 million distinct CDR3 sequences, 25% to 35% seen once. Input material: cord blood. All receptors come from a newborn girl in good health.

The V and J genes are TRBV29-1 and TRBJ1-2; D unresolved. V lost 0 bases to trimming and J lost 4 bases, with 9 bases between them. Germline CDR1 SQVTM, CDR2 ANQGSEA. The CDR3 covers 13 residues. As DNA, the CDR3 is TGCAGCGTTGAAGAGGGCGGGCTCTATGGCTACACCTTC. Amino acids: CSVEEGGLYGYTF.

The chain has TRBV20-1 and TRBJ2-3; D possibly uses TRBD1 or TRBD2 (5 bases each). The CDR3 extends over 13 amino acids. The germline gives CDR1 DFQATT, CDR2 SNEGSKA (reference sequence). The V gene lost 2 bases and the J gene lost 6 bases, with 12 bases spanning the gap. CDR3 bases: TGCAGTGCTAGACGTGAGGGGCTGGATACGCAGTATTTT. Its translation is CSARREGLDTQYF.

The CDR3 loop reads CANRGGRYNEQFF. The CDR3 DNA is TGTGCCAACAGGGGCGGAAGGTACAATGAGCAGTTCTTC. The chain joins TRBV2 to TRBJ2-1; 7 bases agree with TRBD1. Germline loops: CDR1 SNHLY, CDR2 FYNNEI. Trimming cost V 10 bases and J 4 bases; bases outside gene matches: 7. CDR3 length equals 13 residues.

This sequence joins TRBV20-1 and TRBJ1-6; D is possibly TRBD1 (6 bases). V was cut by 3 bases and J by 5 bases, with 11 bases left in between. Germline values: CDR1 DFQATT, CDR2 SNEGSKA (reference sequence). The CDR3 sequence is 14 residues long. DNA of the CDR3: TGCAGTGCTAGTGTGGGGGCCAATAATTCACCCCTCCACTTT. Protein product: CSASVGANNSPLHF.

The rearrangement links TRBV11-2 to TRBJ2-1, with 8 bases aligning to TRBD2. Trimming removed 1 base from V and 14 bases from J; junction bases left unmatched: 10. Germline V gene sequence: CDR1 SGHAT, CDR2 FQNNGV. This CDR3 region has 14 residues. The CDR3 region has the DNA TGTGCCAGCAGCTTAGTCCTCGCGGGGGGCACAAAGTTCTTC. It encodes CASSLVLAGGTKFF.

As DNA, the CDR3 is TGCGCCAGCAGCTTGTGGGCCGACAGTCGCAGCACAGATACGCAGTATTTT. It codes for CASSLWADSRSTDTQYF. The chain is built from TRBV5-1 and TRBJ2-3; the D gene is possibly TRBD1 (5 bases). V shed 1 base and J shed 0 bases, with 15 bases lying between them. The germline CDR1 and CDR2 sequences are SGHRS and YFSETQ. This CDR3 is 17 amino acids long.

This clonotype was picked up a small number of times. The chain couples TRBV2 to TRBJ2-7; D uncertain. V was clipped by 7 bases and J by 0 bases, with 7 bases between them. The CDR3 consists of 12 residues. Germline CDR1 reads SNHLY; CDR2 reads FYNNEI. In nucleotides, the CDR3 is TGTGCCAGCAATCCCGGCTCCTACGAGCAGTACTTC. Protein sequence: CASNPGSYEQYF.

The genes are TRBV20-1 and TRBJ2-3; TRBD2 might be the D (6 bases). Trimming removed 4 bases at V and 8 bases at J, with 13 bases between. Germline assignment: CDR1 DFQATT and CDR2 SNEGSKA (reference sequence). CDR3 length: 12 amino acids. CDR3 nucleotide sequence: TGCAGTGCTATACGGAGGGGAGGTACGCAGTATTTT. Encoded protein: CSAIRRGGTQYF.

The V call is TRBV2, the J call TRBJ1-1; D is ambiguous. The CDR3 runs to 14 residues. Germline CDR1 is SNHLY and CDR2 is FYNNEI. Trimming removed 2 bases at V and 2 bases at J, with 9 bases between. The CDR3: CASSERVDNTEAFF. The CDR3 nucleotides read TGTGCCAGCAGTGAACGTGTGGACAACACTGAAGCTTTCTTT.

About this clonotype: At one end, the junction sequence differs from germline, possibly due to a read error. This rearrangement joins TRBV6-1 to TRBJ1-2, with 8 bases matching TRBD1. The CDR3 has 14 amino acids. In germline, CDR1 is MNHNS, CDR2 SASEGT. CDR3 in DNA: TGTGCCAGCAGTGAAGTACAGGGGGTGGTTGGCTGCACCTTC. Translating gives CASSEVQGVVGCTF.

This sequence joins TRBV20-1 and TRBJ2-1; tentative D call: TRBD2 (5 bases). CDR1 is DFQATT, CDR2 SNEGSKA, per germline (reference sequence). Trimming took off 6 bases at V and 9 bases at J, with 18 bases between the two ends. The CDR3 runs to 13 residues. CDR3 DNA: TGCAGTGCAAAAGTCTCGAGCGGCGGTGAGCAGTTCTTC. It encodes CSAKVSSGGEQFF.

V and J are TRBV10-3 and TRBJ2-1; D perhaps matches TRBD1 (6 bases). V dropped 8 bases and J dropped 7 bases, with 9 bases sitting between them. The germline CDR1 and CDR2 sequences are ENHRY and SYGVKD. The CDR3 is made up of 11 amino acids. CDR3 sequence (DNA): TGTGCCATCGCCGGGACAAATGAGCAGTTCTTC. It encodes CAIAGTNEQFF.

The chain combines TRBV11-1 with TRBJ2-3, with D perhaps being TRBD1 or TRBD2 (6 bases each). CDR3 length: 14 amino acids. Trimming took 3 bases from V and 5 from J, leaving 12 bases between them. CDR1 is SGHAT and CDR2 is FQDESV in the germline V gene (reference sequence). CDR3 sequence: CASSFLGGLDTQYF. The DNA of the CDR3 is TGTGCCAGCAGCTTTTTGGGGGGCCTAGATACGCAGTATTTT.

The rearrangement joins TRBV20-1 to TRBJ2-1; a possible D gene is TRBD2 (5 bases). CDR1 DFQATT and CDR2 SNEGSKA come from the germline V gene (reference sequence). The V gene lost 0 bases and the J gene lost 9 bases, with 6 bases spanning the gap. The CDR3 runs 11 residues. CDR3 sequence: CSARDGSEQFF. In DNA form, the CDR3 reads TGCAGTGCTAGAGATGGGAGTGAGCAGTTCTTC.

In this sample, this clonotype turned up a few times. The chain links TRBV21-1 to TRBJ1-2; the listed D gene, TRBD1, was not tested against the DNA. TRBV21-1 represents a pseudogene. The CDR3 sequence is 15 residues long. CDR3 amino acids: CASSKWVTGGNGYTF. The CDR3 region has the DNA TGTGCCAGCAGCAAATGGGTAACAGGGGGAAATGGCTACACCTTC.

The chain links TRBV20-1 to TRBJ2-1, with D uncertain. This CDR3 has 15 amino acids. From germline, CDR1 is DFQATT and CDR2 SNEGSKA (reference sequence). The V end lost 3 bases, the J end lost 2 bases, and 14 bases lay between the germline ends. In DNA, the CDR3 is TGCAGTGCTAGGGCCCTTTCGCCGCCCTACAATGAGCAGTTCTTC. Protein product: CSARALSPPYNEQFF.